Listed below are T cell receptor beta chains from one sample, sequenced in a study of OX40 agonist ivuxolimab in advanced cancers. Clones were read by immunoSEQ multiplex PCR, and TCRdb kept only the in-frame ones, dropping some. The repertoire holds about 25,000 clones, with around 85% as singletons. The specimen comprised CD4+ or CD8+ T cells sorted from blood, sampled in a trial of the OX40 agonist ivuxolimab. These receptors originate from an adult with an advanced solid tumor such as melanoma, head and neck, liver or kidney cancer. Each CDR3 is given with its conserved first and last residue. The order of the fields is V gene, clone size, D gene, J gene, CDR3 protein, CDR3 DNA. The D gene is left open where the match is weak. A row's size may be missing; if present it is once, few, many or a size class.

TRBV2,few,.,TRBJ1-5,CASSDGVNQPQHF,TGTGCCAGCAGTGACGGAGTAAATCAGCCCCAGCATTTT
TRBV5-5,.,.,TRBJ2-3,CASSLVDTVTSTDTQYF,TGTGCCAGCAGCTTGGTTGACACTGTAACTAGCACAGATACGCAGTATTTT
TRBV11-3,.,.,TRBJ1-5,CASNCQGRFQQPQHF,TGTGCCAGCAATTGCCAGGGACGGTTCCAACAGCCCCAGCATTTT
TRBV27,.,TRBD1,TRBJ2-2,CASSPPRQGKSTGELFF,TGTGCCAGCAGTCCCCCCCGACAGGGTAAAAGCACCGGGGAGCTGTTTTTT
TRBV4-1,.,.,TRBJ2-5,CASSPRQLPQETQYF,TGCGCCAGCAGCCCCAGGCAGCTACCACAAGAGACCCAGTACTTC
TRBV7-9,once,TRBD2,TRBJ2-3,CASSFGGWTDTQYF,TGTGCCAGCAGCTTCGGGGGGTGGACAGATACGCAGTATTTT
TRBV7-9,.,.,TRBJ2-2,CASSPPAGRRDGELFF,TGTGCCAGCAGCCCGCCAGCCGGGCGAAGGGACGGGGAGCTGTTTTTT
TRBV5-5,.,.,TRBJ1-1,CATGRDLNTEAFF,TGTGCCACCGGTCGGGACTTGAACACTGAAGCTTTCTTT
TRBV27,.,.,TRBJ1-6,CASSLVRVHNSPLHF,TGTGCCAGCAGTTTAGTAAGGGTGCATAATTCACCCCTCCACTTT
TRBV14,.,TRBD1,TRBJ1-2,CASSQMTGGDGYTF,TGTGCCAGCAGCCAAATGACAGGGGGCGATGGCTACACCTTC
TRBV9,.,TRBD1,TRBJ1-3,CASSERLTGVAGNTIYF,TGTGCCAGCAGCGAACGACTTACAGGGGTGGCTGGAAACACCATATATTTT
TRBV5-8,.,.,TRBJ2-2,CASSLVALNTGELFF,TGTGCCAGCAGCTTGGTTGCTCTGAACACCGGGGAGCTGTTTTTT
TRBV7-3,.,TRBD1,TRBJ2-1,CASSYRDSSYNEQFF,TGTGCCAGCAGCTACCGGGACAGCTCCTACAATGAGCAGTTCTTC
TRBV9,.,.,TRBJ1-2,CASSDPLRVYGYTF,TGTGCCAGCAGCGATCCCCTGCGAGTCTATGGCTACACCTTC
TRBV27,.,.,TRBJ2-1,CASTQGTTREQFF,TGTGCCAGCACACAAGGGACCACCAGAGAGCAGTTCTTC
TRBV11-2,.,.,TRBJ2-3,CASSLGDLVTDTQYF,TGTGCCAGCAGCTTAGGCGACCTAGTAACAGATACGCAGTATTTT
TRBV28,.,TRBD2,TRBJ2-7,CASSLTSGSSYEQYF,TGTGCCAGCAGTCTGACTAGCGGGAGCTCCTACGAGCAGTACTTC
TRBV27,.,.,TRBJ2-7,CASSLSLRGEQYF,TGTGCCAGCAGTCTTAGTCTCCGTGGCGAGCAGTACTTC
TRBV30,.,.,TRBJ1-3,CAWTFSANTIYF,TGTGCCTGGACTTTTTCTGCAAACACCATATATTTT
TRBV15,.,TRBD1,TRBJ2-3,CATSEDRDIDTQYF,TGTGCCACCAGCGAGGACAGGGATATAGATACGCAGTATTTT
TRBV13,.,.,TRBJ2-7,CASSLGGEQYF,TGTGCCAGCAGCTTAGGAGGCGAGCAGTACTTC
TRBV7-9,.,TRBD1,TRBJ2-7,CASRTGEEQYF,TGTGCCAGCAGGACAGGGGAAGAGCAGTACTTC
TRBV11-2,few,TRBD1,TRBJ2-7,CASSLPGTAAYEQYF,TGTGCCAGCAGCCTTCCCGGGACAGCCGCCTACGAGCAGTACTTC
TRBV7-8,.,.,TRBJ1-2,CASSLAVKLNYGYTF,TGTGCCAGCAGCTTGGCAGTGAAACTTAACTATGGCTACACCTTC
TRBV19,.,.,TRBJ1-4,CASSIPGGGEKLFF,TGTGCCAGTAGTATCCCCGGAGGCGGTGAAAAACTGTTTTTT
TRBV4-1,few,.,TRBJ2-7,CASSHPGSSREQYF,TGCGCCAGCAGCCACCCCGGGTCTTCCCGGGAGCAGTACTTC
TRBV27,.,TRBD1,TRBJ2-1,CASSGGGQGVFHEQFF,TGTGCCAGCAGTGGGGGGGGACAGGGAGTTTTCCATGAGCAGTTCTTC
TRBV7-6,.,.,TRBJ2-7,CASSLGRGKTYEQYF,TGTGCCAGCAGCTTAGGGCGGGGTAAAACCTACGAGCAGTACTTC
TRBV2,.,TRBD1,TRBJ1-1,CASRQQGENTEAFF,TGTGCCAGCAGACAACAGGGGGAGAACACTGAAGCTTTCTTT
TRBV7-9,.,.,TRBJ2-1,CASSLDRRGSYNEQFF,TGTGCCAGCAGCTTAGATCGGAGGGGCTCCTACAATGAGCAGTTCTTC
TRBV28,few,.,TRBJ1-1,CASSSGTAEAFF,TGTGCCAGCAGTTCCGGGACCGCTGAGGCTTTCTTT
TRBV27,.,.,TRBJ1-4,CASSLGGPGEKLFF,TGTGCCAGCAGTTTAGGAGGGCCCGGAGAAAAACTGTTTTTT
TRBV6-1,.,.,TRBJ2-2,CASTPPGAGELFF,TGTGCCAGCACCCCTCCAGGGGCCGGGGAGCTGTTTTTT
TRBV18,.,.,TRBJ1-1,CASSPSPTEAFF,TGTGCCAGCTCGCCATCACCAACTGAAGCTTTCTTT
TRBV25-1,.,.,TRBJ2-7,CASSEPLRSYEQYF,TGTGCCAGCAGTGAACCCCTCCGCTCCTACGAGCAGTACTTC
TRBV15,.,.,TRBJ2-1,CATSRDWGSYEQFF,TGTGCCACCAGCAGAGACTGGGGGAGTTATGAGCAGTTCTTC
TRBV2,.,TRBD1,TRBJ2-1,CARNPGQGAFAQFF,TGTGCCAGGAACCCGGGACAGGGGGCGTTTGCACAGTTCTTC
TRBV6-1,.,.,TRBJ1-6,CASSPNPNSPLHF,TGTGCCAGCAGCCCAAACCCTAATTCACCCCTCCACTTT
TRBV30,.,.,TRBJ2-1,CAWSVGGNNEQFF,TGTGCCTGGAGTGTCGGGGGCAACAATGAGCAGTTCTTC
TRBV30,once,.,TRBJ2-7,CAWSVRGPEQYF,TGTGCCTGGAGTGTTAGGGGACCCGAGCAGTACTTC
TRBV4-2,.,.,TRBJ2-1,CASSQVGVPPYNEQFF,TGTGCCAGCAGCCAAGTAGGTGTCCCACCCTACAATGAGCAGTTCTTC
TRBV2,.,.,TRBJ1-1,CATRKVEAFF,TGTGCCACCAGGAAAGTTGAAGCTTTCTTT
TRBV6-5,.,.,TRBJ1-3,CASSYSSGMSGNTIYF,TGTGCCAGCAGTTACTCGTCGGGGATGAGTGGAAACACCATATATTTT
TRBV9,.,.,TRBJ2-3,CASSDPRQPQDTQYF,TGTGCCAGCAGCGATCCTAGACAGCCCCAGGATACGCAGTATTTT
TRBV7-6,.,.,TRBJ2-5,CASSLVYSPEETQYF,TGTGCCAGCAGCTTAGTATACAGCCCCGAAGAGACCCAGTACTTC
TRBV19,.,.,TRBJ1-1,CASSMGITEAFF,TGTGCCAGTAGTATGGGCATCACTGAAGCTTTCTTT
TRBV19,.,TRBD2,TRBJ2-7,CASSTGTSGTYEQYF,TGTGCCAGTAGTACCGGGACTAGCGGAACCTACGAGCAGTACTTC
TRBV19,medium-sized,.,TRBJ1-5,CASSMVGVQPQHF,TGTGCCAGTAGTATGGTTGGGGTTCAGCCCCAGCATTTT
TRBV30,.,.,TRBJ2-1,CAWSVPNNEQFF,TGTGCCTGGAGTGTCCCAAACAATGAGCAGTTCTTC
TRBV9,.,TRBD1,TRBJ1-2,CASYTGVVGYTF,TGTGCCAGTTATACAGGGGTTGTTGGCTACACCTTC
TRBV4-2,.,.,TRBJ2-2,CASSQGQNTGELFF,TGTGCCAGCAGCCAAGGGCAGAACACCGGGGAGCTGTTTTTT
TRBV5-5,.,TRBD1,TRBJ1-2,CASSLGDSYGYTF,TGTGCCAGCAGCTTGGGGGACAGTTATGGCTACACCTTC
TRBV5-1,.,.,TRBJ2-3,CASSLKRPSTDTQYF,TGCGCCAGCAGCTTGAAGCGGCCTAGCACAGATACGCAGTATTTT
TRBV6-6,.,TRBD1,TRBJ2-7,CASSYGQGNYEQYF,TGTGCCAGCAGTTATGGACAGGGAAACTACGAGCAGTACTTC
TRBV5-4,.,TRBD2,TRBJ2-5,CASRPGLAGGSQETQYF,TGTGCCAGCAGACCGGGACTAGCGGGAGGGTCCCAAGAGACCCAGTACTTC
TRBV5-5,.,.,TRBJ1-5,CASSLAPPSNQPQHF,TGTGCCAGCAGCTTGGCCCCCCCTAGCAATCAGCCCCAGCATTTT
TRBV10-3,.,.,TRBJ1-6,CAISEMVRQSGDSPLHF,TGTGCCATCAGTGAGATGGTAAGGCAGTCCGGCGATTCACCCCTCCACTTT
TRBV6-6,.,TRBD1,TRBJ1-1,CASSYSGTGNTEAFF,TGTGCCAGCAGTTACAGCGGGACAGGGAACACTGAAGCTTTCTTT
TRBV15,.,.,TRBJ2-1,CATSRGRQTYNEQFF,TGTGCCACCAGCAGAGGTCGTCAAACCTACAATGAGCAGTTCTTC